This T cell receptor (beta chain) was observed in a study of response to subunit inactivated influenza vaccine. Study-level results: It was the authors' suggestion that each seasonal influenza vaccination recruits few new T cells.

TCRdb fed the RT-PCR reads into MiXCR, producing one record per CDR3 protein. In the table there are hundreds of thousands of distinct CDR3 sequences, 7.5% to 8.5% of which are singletons. J was trimmed by 3 bases and V by 6 bases; bases with no gene match: 8. CDR1 MNHEY and CDR2 SVGAGI come from the germline V gene. CDR3 length equals 15 residues. Worth noting for this clonotype: The antigen is not known.

This specimen was PBMCs from blood, taken roughly 24 months after vaccination. The source is a man in his fifties or sixties who received an inactivated influenza vaccine. The genes are TRBV6-5 and TRBJ1-5, with 7 bases lining up with TRBD1. The CDR3: CASRLDRAPNQPQHF. CDR3 DNA sequence: TGTGCCAGCAGACTCGACAGGGCACCCAATCAGCCCCAGCATTTT.